One sample yielded the 14 T cell receptor beta chains listed below, sequenced in a study of blood T cell repertoires in COVID-19. Clones were read by immunoSEQ multiplex PCR, and TCRdb kept only the in-frame ones, dropping some. The sample comprises tens of thousands of clones, roughly 78% of which are singletons, and around 17% rests with the top ten. The sequencing input was peripheral blood. These receptors were taken from a man between 65 and 80 years old with acute or convalescent COVID-19.

In its sample, this clone was seen a few times. The chain uses TRBV9 and TRBJ1-2, with 7 nucleotides matching TRBD1. The V segment lost 0 bases and the J segment 6 bases; nucleotides outside the gene matches: 5. There are 14 residues in the CDR3. CDR1 and CDR2 (germline): SGDLS, YYNGEE. This chain's CDR3 is CASSVGGGVNGYTF. In DNA, the CDR3 is TGTGCCAGCAGCGTAGGAGGGGGCGTAAATGGCTACACCTTC.

The genes are TRBV7-9 and TRBJ2-5, with 10 bases fitting TRBD1. The germline V gene encodes CDR1 SEHNR and CDR2 FQNEAQ (reference sequence). Trimming at V came to 5 bases and at J to 0 bases, leaving 6 bases not matched to a gene. This CDR3 contains 16 residues. CDR3 nucleotides: TGTGCCAGCAGCGAAGGACAGGGGGTTTACCAAGAGACCCAGTACTTC. Protein sequence: CASSEGQGVYQETQYF.

V usage is TRBV7-2 and J usage is TRBJ2-4, with D perhaps matching TRBD1 (5 bases). This CDR3 spans 17 amino acids. Germline V gene data show CDR1 as SGHTA and CDR2 as FQGNSA. The ends were cut back, 1 base at V and 0 bases at J, with 13 bases in the middle. CDR3 in amino acids: CASSLDAGRIAKNIQYF. Here the CDR3 DNA reads TGTGCCAGCAGCTTAGATGCAGGGCGGATAGCCAAAAACATTCAGTACTTC.

This clone came up a few times. The gene calls are TRBV28 and TRBJ1-2; 7 bases agree with TRBD1. Germline values: CDR1 MDHEN, CDR2 SYDVKM. The V gene end was trimmed by 5 bases and the J gene end by 7 bases; junction bases not matched to a gene: 10. CDR3 length equals 14 residues. The CDR3, as DNA: TGTGCCAGCAGTCCGACGACAGGGAGCAGTGGCTACACCTTC. The encoded protein is CASSPTTGSSGYTF.

This CDR3 reads CASSPPGGAVLGAGYTF. CDR3 DNA sequence: TGTGCCAGCTCACCCCCGGGCGGGGCAGTTCTCGGGGCTGGCTACACCTTC. The chain uses TRBV18 and TRBJ1-2; the D gene is possibly TRBD1 (5 bases). This CDR3 region has 17 residues. V was clipped by 3 bases and J by 7 bases, with 24 bases between them. CDR1 is KGHSH, CDR2 LQKENI, per germline.

In its sample, this clone ranks as medium-sized. The rearrangement joins TRBV24-1 to TRBJ2-1, with TRBD2 identical over 8 bases. CDR3 length: 19 amino acids. V dropped 4 bases and J dropped 3; count of bases not matched to a gene: 16. The V gene's germline CDR1 is KGHDR and CDR2 SFDVKD. CDR3 region: CATSEPRCRRLAFYNEQFF. CDR3 DNA sequence: TGTGCCACCAGTGAACCGAGGTGCCGTAGACTAGCGTTCTACAATGAGCAGTTCTTC.

The chain has TRBV11-2 and TRBJ2-7, with a possible D match to TRBD1 (6 bases). V was pared by 5 bases and J by 5 bases, with 16 bases between. This CDR3 is 14 amino acids long. Germline assignment: CDR1 SGHAT and CDR2 FQNNGV. Here the CDR3 DNA reads TGTGCCAGCAGCCAGGACAGTGATATAGACGAGCAGTACTTC. It specifies CASSQDSDIDEQYF.

The genes are TRBV19 and TRBJ2-3; 8 bases match TRBD1. This CDR3 comprises 15 residues. V lost 9 bases to trimming and J lost 4 bases; unmatched junction nucleotides: 12. Germline CDR1 is LNHDA and CDR2 is SQIVND (reference sequence). The CDR3 region has the DNA TGTGCCAGCGCTACAGGGGGAGGTTATGCAGATACGCAGTATTTT. Its translation: CASATGGGYADTQYF.

The chain has TRBV30 and TRBJ1-4; 7 bases are a match to TRBD1. Germline CDR1 reads GTSNPN; CDR2 reads SVGIG (reference sequence). The V and J ends lost 5 bases and 8 bases, in that order; junction bases with no gene match: 11. The CDR3 is made up of 14 amino acids. The CDR3 is CAWGQAGGREKLFF. The CDR3 nucleotides read TGTGCCTGGGGCCAGGCAGGGGGTCGCGAAAAACTGTTTTTT.

The CDR3 region is CASRQNTEAFF. CDR3 DNA sequence: TGTGCCAGCAGACAGAACACTGAAGCTTTCTTT. J is TRBJ1-1 and V is TRBV12-3 or TRBV12-4; D is uncertain. Trimming shortened V by 6 bases and J by 1 base, and 3 bases separated the two germline ends. The CDR3 has 11 residues.

The chain links TRBV19 to TRBJ2-6, with 7 nucleotides matching TRBD1. The CDR3 totals 16 residues. CDR1 is LNHDA and CDR2 is SQIVND in the germline V gene (reference sequence). V shed 6 bases, J shed 4 bases, and the junction held 9 bases outside the gene matches. This CDR3 reads CASSPTGLRGANVLTF. In DNA form, the CDR3 reads TGTGCCAGTAGCCCGACAGGGTTGCGGGGGGCCAACGTCCTGACTTTC. Looking up the rest from reference TRBV19 and TRBJ2-6 gives the full variable domain: DGGITQSPKYLFRKEGQNVTLSCEQNLNHDAMYWYRQDPGQGLRLIYYSQIVNDFQKGDIAEGYSVSREKKESFPLTVTSAQKNPTAFYLCASSPTGLRGANVLTFGAGSRLTVL.

The chain employs TRBV29-1 and TRBJ1-1; the D is unclear. Germline V lookup: CDR1 SQVTM, CDR2 ANQGSEA. The CDR3 length is 9 residues. Trimming pared 0 bases from V and 11 bases from J, leaving 4 bases between. CDR3 bases: TGCAGCGTTGAAGACGGGGCTTTCTTT. Amino acid sequence: CSVEDGAFF.

The rearrangement links TRBV4-3 to TRBJ2-1, with 13 bases matching TRBD2. V lost 0 bases, J lost 10 bases, and 12 bases stayed unmatched. CDR3 length equals 18 residues. CDR1 is LGHNA, CDR2 YSLEER, per germline. The CDR3 loop reads CASSQDSLGLAGVGEQFF. Written as DNA, the CDR3 is TGCGCCAGCAGCCAAGACTCACTCGGACTAGCGGGAGTCGGGGAGCAGTTCTTC.

V gene TRBV7-2 combines with J gene TRBJ2-5; 9 bases fit TRBD2. After removal of 3 bases from V and 5 bases from J, the junction contained 7 bases not matched to a gene. Germline lookup yields CDR1 SGHTA and CDR2 FQGNSA. This CDR3 is built from 15 residues. CDR3 region: CASSLTGTSSETQYF. The CDR3 DNA reads TGTGCCAGCAGCTTGACCGGGACTAGCTCTGAGACCCAGTACTTC. The full variable domain, completed using reference TRBV7-2 and TRBJ2-5, is GAGVSQSPSNKVTEKGKDVELRCDPISGHTALYWYRQSLGQGLEFLIYFQGNSAPDKSGLPSDRFSAERTGGSVSTLTIQRTQQEDSAVYLCASSLTGTSSETQYFGPGTRLLVL.